The TCR beta chain under discussion was sequenced for a study of vaccination and CD4 T cells after COVID-19. Sequence data for DNA of cultured CD4+ T cells were generated by the Oncomine TCR Beta short-read assay. The genomic DNA was obtained from cultured CD4+ T cells by extraction with the QIAamp micro DNA kit. TCRdb reprocessed the PCR reads with MiXCR, giving one entry per CDR3 protein. The repertoire includes roughly 20,000 distinct CDR3 sequences, roughly 78% of them detected once, and 16% sits in the top ten. Trimming cost V 3 bases and J 2 bases; bases outside gene matches: 3. The CDR3 is made up of 14 amino acids. CDR1 is DFQATT and CDR2 is SNEGSKA in the germline V gene (reference sequence). The treatment here: approximately 11-day PBMC culture with coronavirus spike peptide pools or control peptides (ViraFEST assay). Via ViraFEST, peptide pools expanded antigen-specific T cells before TCR sequencing. The authors cultured 2 million or so PBMCs per well with 10 IU/ml IL-2 and 8 to 10 ug/ml peptide pools.

Study observations and caveats: Nearly all convalescent vaccine-specific clones, 304 of 307, recognized only SARS-CoV-2 spike.

As to this clonotype: No antigen is known for it.

The sequencing here drew on CD4+ T cells from blood, cultured in vitro, taken after SARS-CoV-2 vaccination. The chain joins TRBV20-1 to TRBJ2-7, with 11 bases aligning to TRBD2. The TCR sequence derives from a human donor who received a COVID-19 vaccine. The CDR3 sequence is CSARNSGGAYEQYF. The CDR3, as DNA: TGCAGTGCTAGGAATAGCGGGGGGGCCTACGAGCAGTACTTC.